This T cell receptor (beta chain) was recorded in a study of regulatory T cells in long-lasting Graves disease. A remark on this clonotype: A much bigger clone sits one base away, suggesting this may be a read error.

Construction of TCR beta libraries relied on iRepertoire HTBI primers and on Arm-PCR targeting CDR3 regions. Each CDR3 protein is one row after TCRdb ran MiXCR on the multiplex PCR reads. The sample contains more than 400,000 distinct CDR3 sequences, about a sixth of which appear only once. The length of the CDR3 is 16 residues. Germline CDR1 reads MNHNS; CDR2 reads SASEGT. Time point specified: newly diagnosed GD, antithyroid drugs for less than 3 months. PBMCs were the source of the RNA used for TCR sequencing. Graves' disease diagnosis was established per American Thyroid Association guidelines. This sample was shared with a second study, whose subject was T cells in Graves' hyperthyroidism and ophthalmopathy.

Specimen: peripheral blood mononuclear cells (PBMCs), collected at new diagnosis, from a patient treated with antithyroid drugs. The V call is TRBV6-1, the J call TRBJ2-1; 15 nucleotides line up with TRBD2. The receptor comes from a man in his forties with Graves disease. CDR3 residues: CASTAGLAGGGNGQFF. CDR3 coding DNA: TGTGCCAGCACCGCGGGACTAGCGGGAGGCGGCAATGGGCAGTTCTTC.